The clone carrying this TCR beta chain was observed once. Germline is not matched at one junction end, which may reflect a read error. This sample's treatment: oral pan-JAK inhibitor, 5-10 mg twice daily. Patients with alopecia areata provided lesional scalp punch biopsies as well as peripheral blood. Germline V gene sequence: CDR1 SNHLY, CDR2 FYNNEI. There are 10 residues in the CDR3. This sample stems from a study of CD8+ T cells in alopecia areata. After isolation, RNA underwent reverse transcription to generate cDNA as the sequencing template. The method was immunoSEQ multiplex PCR; TCRdb's version includes in-frame clones alone and lacks a portion of them. The table has about 210,000 clones, approximately 40% seen once.

The sample here was CD4+ T cells sorted from blood, taken at approximately week 37, from a patient treated with tofacitinib. The rearrangement joins TRBV2 to TRBJ1-2; D unclear. This TCR was sampled from a human donor with alopecia areata. The CDR3 sequence is CASSAVLSSF. In DNA form, the CDR3 reads TGTGCCAGCAGTGCCGTACTCTCATCCTTC.